This T cell receptor (beta chain) was retrieved from a study of T cells in Graves' hyperthyroidism and ophthalmopathy. From germline, CDR1 is SGHRS and CDR2 YFSETQ. This CDR3 has 13 residues. The J segment lost 10 bases and the V segment lost 7 bases, leaving 6 bases of the junction unmatched. There are many counts of this clonotype. TCR beta CDR3 sequences were amplified from RNA transcripts. The TCR CDR3 first-round RT-PCR relied on the HTBI primer set. TCRdb called the multiplex PCR reads again in MiXCR, with one record for every CDR3 protein. The sample records a few hundred thousand distinct CDR3 sequences, around 16% being singletons.

Sequenced input: blood. The sequence derives from a woman aged 25 to 45 with Graves' hyperthyroidism. This chain links TRBV5-1 with TRBJ1-6, with 9 positions matching TRBD1. CDR3 nucleotide sequence: TGCGCCAGCTCTCGGGACAGGGACTCACCCCTCCACTTT. Translation: CASSRDRDSPLHF. Based on the CDR3 plus reference TRBV5-1 and TRBJ1-6, the full variable domain is KAGVTQTPRYLIKTRGQQVTLSCSPISGHRSVSWYQQTPGQGLQFLFEYFSETQRNKGNFPGRFSGRQFSNSRSEMNVSTLELGDSALYLCASSRDRDSPLHFGNGTRLTVT.